This T cell receptor (beta chain) was recovered during a study of T cell responses to AZD1222 COVID-19 vaccine. Study-wide results and caveats: Increased Spike-specific TCR breadth and depth were observed after two AZD1222 doses.

Measured with immunoSEQ multiplex PCR; TCRdb has only the in-frame clones, and not every one. This table holds about 130,000 clones, roughly 90% found once. In the case of this clone: The antigen is undetermined.

There are 17 residues in the CDR3. Germline CDR1 is SGHTS and CDR2 is YDEGEE. V gave up 4 bases and J gave up 4 bases, with 20 bases separating them. This rearrangement joins TRBV5-8 to TRBJ2-2; the D call may be TRBD1 or TRBD2 (5 bases each). Sequenced here: peripheral blood, sampled on day 0 of AZD1222 vaccination. This sequence was found in an adult in good health. Here the CDR3 DNA reads TGTGCCAGCAGCCCTGGAGCGGCACAGGTATCCACCGGGGAGCTGTTTTTT. It yields the protein CASSPGAAQVSTGELFF. Based on the CDR3 plus reference TRBV5-8 and TRBJ2-2, the full variable domain is EAGVTQSPTHLIKTRGQQATLRCSPISGHTSVYWYQQALGLGLQFLLWYDEGEERNRGNFPPRFSGRQFPNYSSELNVNALELEDSALYLCASSPGAAQVSTGELFFGEGSRLTVL.